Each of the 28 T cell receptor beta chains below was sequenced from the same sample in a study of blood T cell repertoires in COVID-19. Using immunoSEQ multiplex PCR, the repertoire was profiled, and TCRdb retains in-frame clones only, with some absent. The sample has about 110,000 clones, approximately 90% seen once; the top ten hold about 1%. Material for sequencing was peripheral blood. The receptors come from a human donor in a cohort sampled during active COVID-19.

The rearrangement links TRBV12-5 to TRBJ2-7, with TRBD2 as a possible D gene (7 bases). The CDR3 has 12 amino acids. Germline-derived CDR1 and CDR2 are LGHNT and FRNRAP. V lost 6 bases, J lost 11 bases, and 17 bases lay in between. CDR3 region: CASGPPGGGEYF. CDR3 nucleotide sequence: TGTGCTAGTGGACCACCGGGGGGCGGGGAGTACTTC.

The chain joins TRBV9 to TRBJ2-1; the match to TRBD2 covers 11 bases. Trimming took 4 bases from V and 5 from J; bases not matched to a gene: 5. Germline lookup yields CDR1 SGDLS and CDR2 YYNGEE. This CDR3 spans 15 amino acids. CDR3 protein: CASSPTTSGNNEQFF. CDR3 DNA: TGTGCCAGCAGCCCGACGACTAGCGGGAACAATGAGCAGTTCTTC.

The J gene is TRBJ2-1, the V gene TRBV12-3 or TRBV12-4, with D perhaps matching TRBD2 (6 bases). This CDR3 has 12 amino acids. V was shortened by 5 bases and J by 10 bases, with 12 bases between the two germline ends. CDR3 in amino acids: CASSLTSGEQFF. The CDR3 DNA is TGTGCCAGCAGTCTGACTAGTGGCGAGCAGTTCTTC.

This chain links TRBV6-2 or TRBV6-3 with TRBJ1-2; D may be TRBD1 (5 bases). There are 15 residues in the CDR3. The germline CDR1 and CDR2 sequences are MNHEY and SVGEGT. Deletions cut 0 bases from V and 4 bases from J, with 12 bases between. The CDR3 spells CASSYSGVGSYGYTF. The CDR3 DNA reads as TGTGCCAGCAGTTACTCGGGGGTCGGGAGCTATGGCTACACCTTC.

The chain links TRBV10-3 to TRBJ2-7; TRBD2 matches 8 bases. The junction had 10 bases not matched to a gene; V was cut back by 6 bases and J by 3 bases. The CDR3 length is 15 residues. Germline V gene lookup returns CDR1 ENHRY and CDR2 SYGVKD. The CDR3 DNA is TGTGCCATCAGGCCCGGGAGGGTAGTCAACTACGAGCAGTACTTC. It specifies CAIRPGRVVNYEQYF.

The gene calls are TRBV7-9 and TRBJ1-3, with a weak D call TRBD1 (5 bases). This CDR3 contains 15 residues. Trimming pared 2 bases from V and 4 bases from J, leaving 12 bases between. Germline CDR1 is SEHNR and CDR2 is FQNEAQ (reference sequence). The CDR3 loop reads CASSLPPGRGNTIYF. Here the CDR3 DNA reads TGTGCCAGCAGCTTACCGCCAGGGAGGGGAAACACCATATATTTT.

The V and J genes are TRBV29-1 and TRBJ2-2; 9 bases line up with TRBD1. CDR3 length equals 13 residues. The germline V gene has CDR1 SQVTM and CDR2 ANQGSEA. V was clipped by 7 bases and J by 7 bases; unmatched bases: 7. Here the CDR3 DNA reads TGCAGCGCCGTAACAGGGGGCTTCGGGGAGCTGTTTTTT. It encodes CSAVTGGFGELFF.

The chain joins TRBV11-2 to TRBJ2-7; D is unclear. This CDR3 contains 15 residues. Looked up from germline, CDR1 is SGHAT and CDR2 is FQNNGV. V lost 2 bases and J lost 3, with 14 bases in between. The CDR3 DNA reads TGTGCCAGCAGCTTAAGTAGTCAGGCAGGCTACGAGCAGTACTTC. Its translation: CASSLSSQAGYEQYF. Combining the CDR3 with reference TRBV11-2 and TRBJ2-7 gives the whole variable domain EAGVAQSPRYKIIEKRQSVAFWCNPISGHATLYWYQQILGQGPKLLIQFQNNGVVDDSQLPKDRFSAERLKGVDSTLKIQPAKLEDSAVYLCASSLSSQAGYEQYFGPGTRLTVT.

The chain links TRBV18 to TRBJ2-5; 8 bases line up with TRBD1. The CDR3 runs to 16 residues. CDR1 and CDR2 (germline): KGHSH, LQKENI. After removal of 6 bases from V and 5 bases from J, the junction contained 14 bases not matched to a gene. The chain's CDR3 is CASSLQGVRLPETQYF. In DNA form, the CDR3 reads TGTGCCAGCTCGCTACAGGGGGTTCGTTTGCCGGAGACCCAGTACTTC.

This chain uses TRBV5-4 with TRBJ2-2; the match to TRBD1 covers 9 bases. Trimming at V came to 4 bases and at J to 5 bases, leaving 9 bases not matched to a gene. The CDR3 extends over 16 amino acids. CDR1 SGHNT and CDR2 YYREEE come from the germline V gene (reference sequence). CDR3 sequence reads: CASSLAGTGRTGELFF. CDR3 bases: TGTGCCAGCAGCCTAGCCGGGACAGGGAGGACCGGGGAGCTGTTTTTT.

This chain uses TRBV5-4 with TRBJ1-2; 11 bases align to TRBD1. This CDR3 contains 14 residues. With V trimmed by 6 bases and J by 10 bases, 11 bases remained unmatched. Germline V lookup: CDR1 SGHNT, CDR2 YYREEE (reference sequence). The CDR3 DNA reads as TGTGCCAGCACCCTGGGCGGACAGGGGGCTCACTACACCTTC. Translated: CASTLGGQGAHYTF.

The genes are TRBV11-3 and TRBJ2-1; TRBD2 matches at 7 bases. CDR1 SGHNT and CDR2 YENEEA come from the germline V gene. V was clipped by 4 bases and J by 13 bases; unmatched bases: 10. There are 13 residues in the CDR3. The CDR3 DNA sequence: TGTGCCAGCAGCTCCCCCCCCGGGACTAAACAGTTCTTC. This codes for CASSSPPGTKQFF.

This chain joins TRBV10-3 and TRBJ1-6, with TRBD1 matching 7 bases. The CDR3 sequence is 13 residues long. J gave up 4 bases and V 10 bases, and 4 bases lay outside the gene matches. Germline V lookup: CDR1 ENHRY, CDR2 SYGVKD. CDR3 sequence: CATTGDYNSPLHF. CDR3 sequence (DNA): TGTGCCACCACAGGGGATTATAATTCACCCCTCCACTTT.

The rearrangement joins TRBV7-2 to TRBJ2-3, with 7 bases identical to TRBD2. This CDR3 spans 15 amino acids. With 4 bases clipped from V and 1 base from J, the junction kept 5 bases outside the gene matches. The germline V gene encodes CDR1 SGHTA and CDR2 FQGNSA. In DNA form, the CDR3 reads TGTGCCAGCAGCTCCAGCGGGACCCGCACAGATACGCAGTATTTT. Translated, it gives CASSSSGTRTDTQYF.

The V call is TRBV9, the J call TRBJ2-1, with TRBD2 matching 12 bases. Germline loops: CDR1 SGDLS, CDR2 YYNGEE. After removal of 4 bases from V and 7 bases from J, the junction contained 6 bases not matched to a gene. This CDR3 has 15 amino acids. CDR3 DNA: TGTGCCAGCAGCCCCCGGACTAGCGGGGCTAATGAGCAGTTCTTC. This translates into CASSPRTSGANEQFF. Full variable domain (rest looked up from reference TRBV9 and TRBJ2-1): DSGVTQTPKHLITATGQRVTLRCSPRSGDLSVYWYQQSLDQGLQFLIQYYNGEERAKGNILERFSAQQFPDLHSELNLSSLELGDSALYFCASSPRTSGANEQFFGPGTRLTVL.

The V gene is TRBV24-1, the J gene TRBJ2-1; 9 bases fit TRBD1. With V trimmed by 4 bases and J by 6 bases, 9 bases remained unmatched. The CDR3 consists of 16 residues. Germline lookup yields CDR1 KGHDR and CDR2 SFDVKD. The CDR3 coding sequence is TGTGCCACCAGTGACCGCGGGGACAGGGCCTTCAATGAGCAGTTCTTC. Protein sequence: CATSDRGDRAFNEQFF.

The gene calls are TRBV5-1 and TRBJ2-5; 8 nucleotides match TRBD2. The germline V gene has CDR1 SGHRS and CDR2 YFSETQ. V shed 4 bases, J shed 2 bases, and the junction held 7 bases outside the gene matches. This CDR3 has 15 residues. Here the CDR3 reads CASSITGTRQETQYF. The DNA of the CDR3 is TGCGCCAGCAGCATTACCGGGACTAGACAAGAGACCCAGTACTTC.

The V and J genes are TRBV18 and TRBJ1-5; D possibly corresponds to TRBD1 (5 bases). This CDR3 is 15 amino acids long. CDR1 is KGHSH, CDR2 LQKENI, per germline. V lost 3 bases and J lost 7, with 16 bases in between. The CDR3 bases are TGTGCCAGCTCACCCACGGGGCGGGGAGGGCAGCCCCAGCATTTT. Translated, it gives CASSPTGRGGQPQHF.

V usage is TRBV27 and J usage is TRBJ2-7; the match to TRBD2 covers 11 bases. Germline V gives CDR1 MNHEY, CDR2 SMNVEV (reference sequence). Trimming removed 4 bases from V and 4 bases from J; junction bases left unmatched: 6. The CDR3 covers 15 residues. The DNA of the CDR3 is TGTGCCAGCAGTTCCCTAGCGGGAGGTCTTTACGAGCAGTACTTC. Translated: CASSSLAGGLYEQYF.

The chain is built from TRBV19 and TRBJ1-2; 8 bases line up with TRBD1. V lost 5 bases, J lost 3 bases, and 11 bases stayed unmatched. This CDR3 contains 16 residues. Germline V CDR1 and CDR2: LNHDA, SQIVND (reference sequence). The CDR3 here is CASSVLLQGVDYGYTF. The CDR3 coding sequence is TGTGCCAGTAGTGTCCTTTTACAGGGGGTGGACTATGGCTACACCTTC.

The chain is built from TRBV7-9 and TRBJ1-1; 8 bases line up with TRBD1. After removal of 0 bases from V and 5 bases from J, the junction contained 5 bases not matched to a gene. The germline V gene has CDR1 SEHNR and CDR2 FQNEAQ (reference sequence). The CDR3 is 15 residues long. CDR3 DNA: TGTGCCAGCAGCTTAGCGGGGACAGGTAGGACTGAAGCTTTCTTT. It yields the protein CASSLAGTGRTEAFF.

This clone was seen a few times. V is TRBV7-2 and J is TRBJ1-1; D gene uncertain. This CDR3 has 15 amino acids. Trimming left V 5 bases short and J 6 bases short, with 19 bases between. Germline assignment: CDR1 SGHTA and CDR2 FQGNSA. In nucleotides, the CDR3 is TGTGCCAGCAGCAGCAAGAAGATAAAGAAACCTGAAGCTTTCTTT. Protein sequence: CASSSKKIKKPEAFF.

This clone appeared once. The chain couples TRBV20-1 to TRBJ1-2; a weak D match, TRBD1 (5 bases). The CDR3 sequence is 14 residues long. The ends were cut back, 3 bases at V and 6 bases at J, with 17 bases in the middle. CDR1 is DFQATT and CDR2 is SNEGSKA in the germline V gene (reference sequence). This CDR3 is CSASKGPNENGYTF. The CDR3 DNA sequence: TGCAGTGCTAGTAAGGGGCCGAACGAGAATGGCTACACCTTC.

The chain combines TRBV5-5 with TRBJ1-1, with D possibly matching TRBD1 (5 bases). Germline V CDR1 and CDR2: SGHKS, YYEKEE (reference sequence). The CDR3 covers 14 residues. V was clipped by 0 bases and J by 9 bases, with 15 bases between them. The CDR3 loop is CASSLVGGATKAFF. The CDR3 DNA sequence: TGTGCCAGCAGCTTGGTTGGCGGGGCAACCAAAGCTTTCTTT.

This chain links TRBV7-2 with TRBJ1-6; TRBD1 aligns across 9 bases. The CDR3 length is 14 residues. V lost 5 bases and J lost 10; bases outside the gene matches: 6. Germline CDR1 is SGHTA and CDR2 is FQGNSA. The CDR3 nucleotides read TGTGCCAGCAGCCCCGGACAGGGGAGATCACCCCTCCACTTT. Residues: CASSPGQGRSPLHF.

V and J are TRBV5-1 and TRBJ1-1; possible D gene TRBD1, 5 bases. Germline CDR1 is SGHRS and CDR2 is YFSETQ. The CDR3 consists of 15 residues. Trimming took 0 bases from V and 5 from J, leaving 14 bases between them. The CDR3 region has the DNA TGCGCCAGCAGCTTGGATCCGGGACGGGGGACTGAAGCTTTCTTT. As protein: CASSLDPGRGTEAFF. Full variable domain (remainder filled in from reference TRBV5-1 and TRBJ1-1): KAGVTQTPRYLIKTRGQQVTLSCSPISGHRSVSWYQQTPGQGLQFLFEYFSETQRNKGNFPGRFSGRQFSNSRSEMNVSTLELGDSALYLCASSLDPGRGTEAFFGQGTRLTVV.

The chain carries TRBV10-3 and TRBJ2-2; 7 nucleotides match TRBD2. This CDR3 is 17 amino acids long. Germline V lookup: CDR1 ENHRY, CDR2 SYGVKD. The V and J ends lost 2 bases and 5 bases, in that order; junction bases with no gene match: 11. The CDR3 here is CAISERSSGGNTGELFF. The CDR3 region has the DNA TGTGCCATCAGTGAGCGGTCTAGCGGCGGAAATACCGGGGAGCTGTTTTTT.

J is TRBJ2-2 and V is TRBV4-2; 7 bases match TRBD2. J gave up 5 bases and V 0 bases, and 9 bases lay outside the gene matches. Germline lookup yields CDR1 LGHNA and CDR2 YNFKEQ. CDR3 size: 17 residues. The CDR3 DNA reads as TGTGCCAGCAGCCAAGATTTACTCAGCGGGGTGACCGGGGAGCTGTTTTTT. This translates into CASSQDLLSGVTGELFF.